This T cell receptor (beta chain) was sequenced for a study of cytomegalovirus exposure and HLA in healthy donors. General observations from the study: Analyzed later, association rates of TCRs varied across HLA loci, with DRB1 most and HLA-C fewest. TCR beta sequences reportedly predicted most subjects' HLA-A and HLA-B alleles accurately. Fewer N-insertions than the 666-donor mean were reportedly shown by an Asian-associated ancestry cluster in a later analysis.

Details on this clone: Its antigen remains unknown.

PCR used 60 Vbeta primers and 13 Jbeta primers. Here immunoSEQ multiplex PCR was the method, and the copy in TCRdb shows in-frame clones only, minus some. The table lists over 150,000 clones, around four fifths of them singletons. The V segment lost 4 bases and the J segment 7 bases; nucleotides outside the gene matches: 9. The germline gives CDR1 MNHNS, CDR2 SASEGT. The CDR3 loop spans 15 amino acids. The TCR comes from a woman between 45 and 60 years old in good health and CMV-seronegative. Material: PBMCs. The chain combines TRBV6-1 with TRBJ1-2, with 10 positions matching TRBD1. This CDR3 is CASSATGQGLGGYTF. The DNA for the CDR3 is TGTGCCAGCAGTGCGACGGGACAGGGGTTGGGTGGCTACACCTTC.